Reported below is one T cell receptor beta chain. These data come from a study of blood T cell repertoires in COVID-19. Germline CDR1 reads LGHDT; CDR2 reads YNNKEL (reference sequence). This CDR3 spans 13 amino acids. Losses at the gene ends were 7 bases for V and 8 bases for J; bases not matched to a gene: 8. Here immunoSEQ multiplex PCR was the method, and the copy in TCRdb shows in-frame clones only, minus some. The sample comprises tens of thousands of clones, 90% of which are singletons, and roughly 2.8% rests with the top ten. The chain uses TRBV3-1 (or the pseudogene TRBV3-2) and TRBJ1-2; 9 bases align to TRBD1. Sequencing input: peripheral blood. This TCR derives from a man aged 50 or older with active COVID-19. The CDR3 region is CASNPQGADGYTF. The CDR3 DNA reads as TGTGCCAGCAACCCACAGGGGGCGGACGGCTACACCTTC.